This T cell receptor (beta chain) was recorded in a study of blood T cell repertoires in COVID-19. CDR1 and CDR2 (germline): SGHNT, YYREEE (reference sequence). This CDR3 is built from 14 residues. The junction had 4 bases not matched to a gene; V was cut back by 2 bases and J by 3 bases. As processed by the authors: Reference gene primer amplification in the assay estimated nucleated cell counts. Only in-frame clones appear in the TCRdb table, and some are missing; sequencing was by immunoSEQ multiplex PCR. For V, J and clone size, that table is used; D and trimming come from the DNA. The sample yields 200,000 to 300,000 clones, approximately 91% seen once.

The sequenced material came from peripheral blood. The gene calls are TRBV5-4 and TRBJ2-5; TRBD2 agrees at 7 bases. The source of this sequence is a young man with COVID-19, enrolled during active disease. CDR3 in DNA: TGTGCCAGCAGCTTTTCAGGGACTAAAGAGACCCAGTACTTC. This codes for CASSFSGTKETQYF. The full variable domain, completed using reference TRBV5-4 and TRBJ2-5, is ETGVTQSPTHLIKTRGQQVTLRCSSQSGHNTVSWYQQALGQGPQFIFQYYREEENGRGNFPPRFSGLQFPNYSSELNVNALELDDSALYLCASSFSGTKETQYFGPGTRLLVL.